This entry lists 11 T cell receptor beta chains sequenced from one sample in a study of cytomegalovirus exposure and HLA in healthy donors. Both 60 Vbeta primers and 13 Jbeta primers went into the PCR. Profiled with immunoSEQ multiplex PCR; TCRdb holds only in-frame clones, not every one. The table lists about 140,000 clones, 70% to 90% of them singletons. The specimen sequenced was PBMCs. These receptors were collected from a man between 45 and 60 years old in good health and CMV-seronegative.

The chain has TRBV7-9 and TRBJ2-1, with D perhaps TRBD1 (5 bases). Germline CDR1 reads SEHNR; CDR2 reads FQNEAQ (reference sequence). The CDR3 contains 12 residues. V shed 3 bases and J shed 8 bases, with 8 bases lying between them. The CDR3 DNA reads as TGTGCCAGCAGCTTGAGGACACATGAGCAGTTCTTC. Residues: CASSLRTHEQFF.

The V and J genes are TRBV10-3 and TRBJ2-5, with 12 positions matching TRBD1. With V trimmed by 6 bases and J by 5 bases, 4 bases remained unmatched. Germline CDR1 reads ENHRY; CDR2 reads SYGVKD. This CDR3 is built from 14 residues. This CDR3 reads CAISGTGGGETQYF. The CDR3 region has the DNA TGTGCCATCAGCGGGACAGGGGGCGGTGAGACCCAGTACTTC.

The CDR3 here is CASSFRQALATNEKLFF. CDR3 DNA sequence: TGTGCCAGCAGCTTCAGGCAGGCTCTTGCAACTAATGAAAAACTGTTTTTT. The rearrangement joins TRBV7-9 to TRBJ1-4; D not certain. V lost 3 bases to trimming and J lost 0 bases, with 14 bases between them. The CDR3 extends over 17 amino acids. Germline assignment: CDR1 SEHNR and CDR2 FQNEAQ (reference sequence).

The CDR3 DNA is TGTGCCAGCAATCGAGGCCCGGGTGGCAATCAGCCCCAGCATTTT. Protein product: CASNRGPGGNQPQHF. J is TRBJ1-5 and V is TRBV5-6; no firm D call. The germline V gene has CDR1 SGHDT and CDR2 YYEEEE. The CDR3 loop spans 15 amino acids. Trimming removed 6 bases from V and 2 bases from J, with 15 bases in between.

The V and J genes are TRBV5-6 and TRBJ1-6; the D gene is possibly TRBD1 (6 bases). Trimming pared 0 bases from V and 8 bases from J, leaving 6 bases between. The CDR3 extends over 13 amino acids. Germline CDR1 reads SGHDT; CDR2 reads YYEEEE. The CDR3 loop is CASSLDRDSPLHF. The CDR3 DNA is TGTGCCAGCAGCTTGGACAGGGATTCACCCCTCCACTTT.

The chain uses TRBV29-1 and TRBJ2-5; D might be TRBD2 (6 bases). The CDR3 length is 14 residues. V lost 1 base and J 5 bases, leaving 14 bases between the germline ends. Germline V gene data show CDR1 as SQVTM and CDR2 as ANQGSEA. The CDR3 region is CSVEGRLATETQYF. CDR3 in DNA: TGCAGCGTTGAAGGTCGCCTAGCGACGGAGACCCAGTACTTC.

The gene calls are TRBV7-8 and TRBJ2-3; D possibly corresponds to TRBD1 (5 bases). This CDR3 contains 14 residues. Germline V CDR1 and CDR2: SGHVS, FQNEAQ. V lost 1 base and J lost 4, with 9 bases in between. For the CDR3, the DNA is TGTGCCAGCAGCTTAGAAAAGGGGCCAGATACGCAGTATTTT. Translated, it gives CASSLEKGPDTQYF.

The V call is TRBV7-2, the J call TRBJ2-7, with 9 bases lining up with TRBD2. Germline V lookup: CDR1 SGHTA, CDR2 FQGNSA. With V trimmed by 1 base and J by 6 bases, 7 bases remained unmatched. There are 15 residues in the CDR3. This CDR3 is CASSLGRGGQVEQYF. In DNA form, the CDR3 reads TGTGCCAGCAGCTTAGGGCGGGGGGGCCAGGTCGAGCAGTACTTC.

The V gene is TRBV6-5, the J gene TRBJ2-3; D might be TRBD2 (7 bases). Trimming stripped 5 bases from V and 2 bases from J, with 11 bases between. Germline V gene data show CDR1 as MNHEY and CDR2 as SVGAGI. The CDR3 runs 14 residues. This CDR3 reads CASSPGGLTDTQYF. The CDR3 DNA follows: TGTGCCAGCAGTCCGGGGGGCCTCACAGATACGCAGTATTTT.

This clone came up a few times. The chain joins TRBV5-4 to TRBJ2-7; 8 bases fit TRBD1. CDR3 length: 14 residues. Germline V lookup: CDR1 SGHNT, CDR2 YYREEE (reference sequence). The junction had 7 bases not matched to a gene; V was cut back by 4 bases and J by 4 bases. CDR3 sequence reads: CASSGQDRAYEQYF. The CDR3 nucleotides are TGTGCCAGCAGCGGCCAGGACAGGGCGTACGAGCAGTACTTC.

The chain uses TRBV5-4 and TRBJ2-7; the match to TRBD1 covers 8 bases. This CDR3 comprises 13 residues. Looked up from germline, CDR1 is SGHNT and CDR2 is YYREEE (reference sequence). V was clipped by 3 bases and J by 6 bases; unmatched bases: 5. In nucleotides, the CDR3 is TGTGCCAGCAGCTCGGACAGGGTGGGCGAGCAGTACTTC. This translates into CASSSDRVGEQYF.